The 2 T cell receptor beta chains listed next were all sequenced from one sample in a study of cytomegalovirus exposure and HLA in healthy donors. Measured with immunoSEQ multiplex PCR; TCRdb has only the in-frame clones, and not every one. The data show about 260,000 clones, about 90% seen once. Sequenced input: PBMCs. The source is a woman under 40 in good health and CMV-seronegative.

The CDR3 protein is CASSPLADTGELFF. Here the CDR3 DNA reads TGTGCCAGCAGCCCGCTAGCGGACACCGGGGAGCTGTTTTTT. V usage is TRBV6-1 and J usage is TRBJ2-2; 7 bases are shared with TRBD2. Germline CDR1 MNHNS, CDR2 SASEGT. V gave up 6 bases and J gave up 3 bases; unmatched junction bases: 4. The CDR3 runs to 14 residues.

In its sample, this clone was seen once. V gene TRBV19 combines with J gene TRBJ2-7, with D possibly being TRBD2 (6 bases). The V and J ends lost 1 base and 3 bases respectively, with 16 bases between them. The germline CDR1 and CDR2 sequences are LNHDA and SQIVND (reference sequence). CDR3 length equals 16 residues. The CDR3, as DNA: TGTGCCAGTAGTATAGGTGGGGGAGGCAGAATCTACGAGCAGTACTTC. This translates into CASSIGGGGRIYEQYF. Using reference TRBV19 and TRBJ2-7 for the parts outside the CDR3, the full variable domain is DGGITQSPKYLFRKEGQNVTLSCEQNLNHDAMYWYRQDPGQGLRLIYYSQIVNDFQKGDIAEGYSVSREKKESFPLTVTSAQKNPTAFYLCASSIGGGGRIYEQYFGPGTRLTVT.